Shown below are 7 T cell receptor beta chains from a single sample sequenced in a study of tumor-infiltrating lymphocytes in primary liver carcinoma. Each 20-30 mg portion of unsorted bulk tissue served as the source for co-extraction of RNA and DNA. Reverse transcription of 500 ng total RNA with a constant-region primer produced TCR beta cDNA. Sequencing libraries for TCR beta derived from three nested multiplex PCR rounds that used slightly modified ARM-PCR. The first two PCR rounds used TRBV1-TRBV30 forward primers with a C-beta reverse primer, about 10 cycles each. Via MiXCR, TCRdb re-called the multiplex PCR reads, giving one row per CDR3 protein. The table lists tens of thousands of distinct CDR3 sequences, roughly 80% of them singletons, with about 40% in the top ten. The sequencing input was liver tumor tissue from sampling region 4. Subset indicated: tumor region T4, right-lateral pole. The receptors here all came from a woman between 25 and 40 years old with primary liver carcinoma and hepatitis B virus infection.

A note on this clonotype: No conserved phenylalanine or tryptophan is present at the end of the CDR3, so a read error is the likely explanation. The chain employs TRBV5-4 and TRBJ2-3, with D hard to call. The CDR3 is made up of 17 amino acids. Germline assignment: CDR1 SGHNT and CDR2 YYREEE (reference sequence). The CDR3 protein is CTSSVDGYSPPTDTQYI. The CDR3 coding sequence is TGTACCAGCAGCGTAGACGGATACTCTCCACCCACAGATACGCAGTATATT.

On this clonotype itself: One end of the junction varies from germline; a read error may be responsible. The chain couples TRBV4-2 to TRBJ2-7, with D maybe TRBD2 (8 bases). Looked up from germline, CDR1 is LGHNA and CDR2 is YNFKEQ. This CDR3 is 18 amino acids long. The CDR3 is CASSQEHLGRGGQREHYF. The CDR3 region has the DNA TGTGCCAGCAGCCAGGAACACCTAGGACGGGGGGGACAGCGCGAGCACTACTTC.

Comments on this clonotype: Relative to the germline gene, one junction end is altered; a read error may explain this. The chain has TRBV6-5 and TRBJ2-7; D unclear. This CDR3 is built from 15 residues. The germline gives CDR1 MNHEY, CDR2 SVGAGI. The CDR3 reads CASSYKESRSYEQYF. As DNA, the CDR3 is TGTGCCAGCAGTTACAAGGAGAGCAGATCCTACGAGCAGTATTTC.

This clonotype was seen many times. The chain carries TRBV7-9 and TRBJ2-1; tentatively, D is TRBD1 (6 bases). The CDR3 has 14 residues. The germline CDR1 and CDR2 sequences are SEHNR and FQNEAQ (reference sequence). The V end lost 9 bases, the J end lost 1 base, and 13 bases lay between the germline ends. The CDR3 DNA sequence: TGTGCCAGTTCTTATACAGGGTCCTACAATGAGCAGTTCTTC. Protein: CASSYTGSYNEQFF.

Regarding this clonotype: Compared with germline, one end of the junction differs, possibly owing to a read error. The chain has TRBV4-2 and TRBJ2-7; 10 bases align to TRBD1. The CDR3 has 18 residues. Germline assignment: CDR1 LGHNA and CDR2 YNFKEQ. The CDR3 loop reads CSSNEEHLGQGGPREQYF. The DNA of the CDR3 is TGTTCCAGCAACGAGGAACACCTAGGACAGGGGGGACCGCGCGAGCAGTACTTC.

To note about this clonotype: At one end the junction does not follow the germline gene, possibly because of a read error. The V gene is TRBV4-2, the J gene TRBJ1-1; TRBD1 might be the D (5 bases). This CDR3 contains 16 residues. Germline CDR1 reads LGHNA; CDR2 reads YNFKEQ. The CDR3 reads CACSPVEGRGNTEAFF. In DNA form, the CDR3 reads TGTGCCTGCAGCCCCGTCGAGGGGAGAGGGAATACCGAAGCTTTCTTT.

A note on this clonotype: Compared with germline, one end of the junction differs, possibly owing to a read error. The gene calls are TRBV4-3 and TRBJ1-2; a possible D gene is TRBD1 (5 bases). The length of the CDR3 is 15 residues. Germline lookup yields CDR1 LGHNA and CDR2 YSLEER. The CDR3, as DNA: TGCGCCGGCAGCCAAGATTGGGGCAGGGTGAATTGCTATACCTTC. Translating it yields CAGSQDWGRVNCYTF.